This is a list of T cell receptor beta chains from one sample in a study of STAT5B mutations in CD4+ large granular lymphocyte leukemia. Here immunoSEQ multiplex PCR was the method, and the copy in TCRdb shows in-frame clones only, minus some. The data contain approximately 27,000 clones, 81% of them seen just once; the ten biggest clones take up around 0.33%. Material for sequencing was CD4+ T cells from blood buffy coats. These receptors came from a human donor in good health. The CDR3 runs from the conserved cysteine through the conserved F or W. A D gene is named only where the DNA matches it firmly. Clone sizes are given selectively: once, few, many, or a class where the clone is expanded.

V,D,J,size,CDR3,DNA
TRBV5-1,NA,TRBJ1-1,few,CASSFGGEGTEAFF,TGCGCCAGCAGCTTTGGGGGAGAGGGCACTGAAGCTTTCTTT
TRBV9,NA,TRBJ2-3,NA,CASSADRDTSTDTQYF,TGTGCCAGCAGCGCGGACCGAGACACTAGCACAGATACGCAGTATTTT
TRBV7-9,NA,TRBJ2-1,NA,CASSFDGYNEQFF,TGTGCCAGCAGCTTCGACGGCTACAATGAGCAGTTCTTC
TRBV6-1,NA,TRBJ2-4,once,CASGDLDIQYF,TGTGCCAGCGGCGACCTAGACATTCAGTACTTC
TRBV7-9,NA,TRBJ2-3,NA,CASSLGGKDTQYF,TGTGCCAGCAGCTTAGGGGGGAAGGATACGCAGTATTTT
TRBV9,TRBD2,TRBJ2-5,NA,CASSPAGGRGETQYF,TGTGCCAGCAGCCCCGCGGGGGGGCGGGGAGAGACCCAGTACTTC
TRBV6-5,TRBD2,TRBJ2-2,NA,CASSGSGGVAGELFF,TGTGCCAGCAGTGGAAGCGGGGGGGTGGCCGGGGAGCTGTTTTTT
TRBV10-3,NA,TRBJ2-3,NA,CAISESLSGLSTDTRYF,TGTGCCATCAGTGAGTCTCTGAGCGGACTTAGCACAGATACGCGGTATTTT
TRBV2,NA,TRBJ1-2,NA,CASSLDKSDYGYTF,TGTGCCAGCAGCCTGGACAAATCCGACTATGGCTACACCTTC
TRBV5-5,NA,TRBJ2-3,NA,CASKGRPLVTDTQYF,TGTGCCAGCAAGGGGAGACCCCTGGTCACAGATACGCAGTATTTT
TRBV5-5,NA,TRBJ1-5,once,CASSLVMGNQPQHF,TGTGCCAGCAGCTTGGTCATGGGTAATCAGCCCCAGCATTTT
TRBV7-6,TRBD1,TRBJ2-5,NA,CASSLRGTGGYTQYF,TGTGCCAGCAGCCTAAGGGGGACAGGAGGTTATACCCAGTACTTC
TRBV10-3,TRBD2,TRBJ2-1,once,CAISPAGGMDEQFF,TGTGCCATCAGTCCAGCGGGAGGGATGGATGAGCAGTTCTTC
TRBV6-5,TRBD1,TRBJ1-1,few,CASRKTGTPEAFF,TGTGCCAGCAGGAAGACAGGGACTCCTGAAGCTTTCTTT
TRBV19,NA,TRBJ1-5,NA,CASIGSVNQPQHF,TGTGCCAGTATCGGGTCGGTCAATCAGCCCCAGCATTTT
TRBV5-1,TRBD1,TRBJ2-5,NA,CASRGTGVPQETQYF,TGCGCCAGCCGGGGGACAGGGGTCCCCCAAGAGACCCAGTACTTC
TRBV7-8,TRBD1,TRBJ1-5,NA,CASSHRQGGQPQHF,TGTGCCAGCAGCCATAGACAGGGAGGTCAGCCCCAGCATTTT
TRBV6-5,TRBD1,TRBJ1-4,NA,CASSQRTGGWKLFF,TGTGCCAGCAGTCAGCGGACAGGTGGATGGAAACTGTTTTTT
TRBV29-1,TRBD1,TRBJ1-1,NA,CSVERGTGGGTEAFF,TGCAGCGTTGAAAGAGGGACAGGGGGGGGAACTGAAGCTTTCTTT
TRBV6-5,TRBD1,TRBJ1-2,NA,CASRQGKNYGYTF,TGTGCCAGCAGACAGGGGAAAAACTATGGCTACACCTTC
TRBV5-1,TRBD2,TRBJ2-3,NA,CASSPLAGSTDTQYF,TGCGCCAGCAGCCCCCTAGCGGGGAGTACAGATACGCAGTATTTT
TRBV19,NA,TRBJ1-1,NA,CASSYTNTEAFF,TGTGCCAGTAGTTACACTAACACTGAAGCTTTCTTT
TRBV27,TRBD2,TRBJ2-1,NA,CASSHGLAGLRLRYGNEQFF,TGTGCCAGCAGTCATGGACTAGCGGGGCTAAGGTTACGGTATGGCAATGAGCAGTTCTTC
TRBV6-1,NA,TRBJ1-5,NA,CASDLGPGDQPQHF,TGTGCCAGCGACTTGGGCCCCGGGGATCAGCCCCAGCATTTT
TRBV18,NA,TRBJ1-2,NA,CASSPGTDNYGYTF,TGTGCCAGCTCACCAGGGACTGATAACTATGGCTACACCTTC
TRBV11-3,NA,TRBJ2-2,NA,CASSLGTAGELFF,TGTGCCAGCAGCTTAGGGACAGCCGGGGAGCTGTTTTTT
TRBV11-3,NA,TRBJ1-2,NA,CASSYGRGGYTF,TGTGCCAGCAGCTACGGACGCGGCGGCTACACCTTC
TRBV19,TRBD1,TRBJ2-2,NA,CASSTGTDLGGELFF,TGTGCCAGTAGTACCGGGACAGATCTTGGGGGGGAGCTGTTTTTT
TRBV19,TRBD2,TRBJ2-7,NA,CASRASGSHEQYF,TGTGCCAGTAGGGCTAGCGGGAGCCACGAGCAGTACTTC
TRBV11-2,NA,TRBJ1-2,NA,CASSSLTGWNYGYTF,TGTGCCAGCAGCTCGTTGACAGGATGGAACTATGGCTACACCTTC
TRBV18,TRBD1,TRBJ1-2,NA,CASSPGTGGYGYTF,TGTGCCAGCTCACCCGGGACAGGGGGATATGGCTACACCTTC
TRBV10-3,TRBD1,TRBJ2-2,NA,CAISGRGQDSANTGELFF,TGTGCCATCAGTGGCCGGGGACAGGATTCCGCGAACACCGGGGAGCTGTTTTTT
TRBV4-2,NA,TRBJ2-2,once,CASSQHPGRQTGELFF,TGTGCCAGCAGCCAACATCCGGGACGACAGACCGGGGAGCTGTTTTTT
TRBV7-9,NA,TRBJ2-5,NA,CASSFIETQYF,TGTGCCAGCAGCTTTATAGAGACCCAGTACTTC
TRBV6-5,NA,TRBJ2-1,once,CASSSTGSSYNEQFF,TGTGCCAGCAGTTCAACAGGGAGCTCCTACAATGAGCAGTTCTTC
TRBV5-4,NA,TRBJ1-1,NA,CASTNGHRMNTEAFF,TGTGCCAGCACCAATGGTCACAGAATGAACACTGAAGCTTTCTTT
TRBV28,NA,TRBJ1-2,NA,CASSSRDGYTF,TGTGCCAGCAGTTCCAGGGATGGCTACACCTTC
TRBV9,NA,TRBJ2-6,few,CASSAGVSGTWANVLTF,TGTGCCAGCAGCGCAGGGGTATCGGGAACTTGGGCCAACGTCCTGACTTTC
TRBV7-9,NA,TRBJ2-6,few,CASSLAGANVLTF,TGTGCCAGCAGTTTAGCTGGGGCCAACGTCCTGACTTTC
TRBV6-5,NA,TRBJ1-1,NA,CASGVETSTEAFF,TGTGCCAGCGGGGTGGAGACTAGCACTGAAGCTTTCTTT
TRBV12-1,NA,TRBJ1-4,NA,CASSLGQGKTTYVEKLFF,TGTGCCAGCAGCTTAGGACAGGGGAAAACGACATACGTTGAAAAACTGTTTTTT
TRBV28,NA,TRBJ1-6,few,CASSLGGVYASPLHF,TGTGCCAGCAGTTTGGGCGGGGTTTATGCTTCACCCCTCCACTTT
TRBV5-6,NA,TRBJ1-1,NA,CASSLVTGSMNTEAFF,TGTGCCAGCAGCTTGGTTACAGGGTCCATGAACACTGAAGCTTTCTTT
TRBV6-1,NA,TRBJ1-2,once,CASSGGGEGGNYGYTF,TGTGCCAGCAGTGGAGGAGGTGAAGGAGGTAACTATGGCTACACCTTC
TRBV27,TRBD1,TRBJ2-1,NA,CASKLNRDRVVEQFF,TGTGCCAGCAAGCTGAACCGGGACAGGGTAGTTGAGCAGTTCTTC
TRBV2,TRBD1,TRBJ2-5,NA,CASNWDRETQYF,TGTGCCAGCAACTGGGACAGGGAGACCCAGTACTTC
TRBV6-1,NA,TRBJ2-1,NA,CASKRTRDARNEQFF,TGTGCCAGCAAGAGGACCCGGGACGCTCGGAATGAGCAGTTCTTC
TRBV5-4,NA,TRBJ2-4,NA,CASSLAGNKNIQYF,TGTGCCAGCAGCTTGGCGGGGAACAAAAACATTCAGTACTTC
TRBV5-5,NA,TRBJ1-1,NA,CASSQDTTVGTAFF,TGTGCCAGCAGCCAAGATACGACAGTAGGGACAGCTTTCTTT
TRBV7-9,NA,TRBJ1-1,NA,CASSSLGEYTEAFF,TGTGCCAGCAGCTCATTAGGGGAGTACACTGAAGCTTTCTTT
TRBV13,NA,TRBJ1-2,once,CASSPPWVLAGPKDYGYTF,TGTGCCAGCAGCCCCCCCTGGGTCCTCGCCGGCCCAAAGGACTATGGCTACACCTTC
TRBV11-3,NA,TRBJ2-7,NA,CASSLSADSYEQYF,TGTGCCAGCAGCTTGTCGGCCGACTCCTACGAGCAGTACTTC
TRBV7-2,NA,TRBJ2-3,NA,CASSPRSDTQYF,TGTGCCAGCAGCCCTCGCTCAGATACGCAGTATTTT
TRBV10-3,NA,TRBJ2-2,NA,CAISEVGDTGELFF,TGTGCCATCAGTGAGGTAGGAGACACCGGGGAGCTGTTTTTT
TRBV7-8,NA,TRBJ2-7,NA,CASSLAQADGAYEQYF,TGTGCCAGCAGCTTAGCGCAGGCGGACGGCGCCTACGAGCAGTACTTC